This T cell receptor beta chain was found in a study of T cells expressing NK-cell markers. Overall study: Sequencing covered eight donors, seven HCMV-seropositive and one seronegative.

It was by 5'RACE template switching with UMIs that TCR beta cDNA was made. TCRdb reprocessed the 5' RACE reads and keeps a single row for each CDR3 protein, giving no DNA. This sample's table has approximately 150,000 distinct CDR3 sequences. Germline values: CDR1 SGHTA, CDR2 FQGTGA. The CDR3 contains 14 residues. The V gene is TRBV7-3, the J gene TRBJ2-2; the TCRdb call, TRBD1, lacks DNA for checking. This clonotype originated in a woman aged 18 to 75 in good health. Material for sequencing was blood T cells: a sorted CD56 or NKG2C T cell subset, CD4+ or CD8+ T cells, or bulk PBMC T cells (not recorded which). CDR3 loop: CASSPGQTTGELFF.